This note documents a single T cell receptor (beta chain) sequence. Clones were read by immunoSEQ multiplex PCR, and TCRdb kept only the in-frame ones, dropping some. The sample carries more than 20,000 clones, approximately 90% recorded once. These data are taken from a study of T cell repertoires and Cas9 in healthy adults. V lost 6 bases, J lost 0 bases, and 4 bases stayed unmatched. Germline CDR1 reads SGHRS; CDR2 reads YFSETQ. CDR3 length: 15 amino acids. This rearrangement joins TRBV5-1 to TRBJ2-3; TRBD2 agrees at 10 bases. This TCR derives from a human donor in good health. Material for sequencing was CD4+ effector T cells (CD127+, CD25-, CD137-, CD154-) from PBMCs; culture status not recorded. The CDR3, as DNA: TGCGCCAGCACGGGACTAGCGTCTAGCACAGATACGCAGTATTTT. It encodes CASTGLASSTDTQYF. The entire variable domain, with the rest obtained from reference TRBV5-1 and TRBJ2-3, is as follows: KAGVTQTPRYLIKTRGQQVTLSCSPISGHRSVSWYQQTPGQGLQFLFEYFSETQRNKGNFPGRFSGRQFSNSRSEMNVSTLELGDSALYLCASTGLASSTDTQYFGPGTRLTVL.